The 25 T cell receptor beta chains reported below all come from one sample, sequenced in a study of CD8 T cells in ankylosing spondylitis. TCRdb fed the 5' RACE reads into MiXCR, producing one record per CDR3 protein. The table lists 290,000 or so distinct CDR3 sequences, 20% of them singletons. The sequenced material came from blood, either unsorted or a sorted T cell fraction (not recorded which). These receptors were obtained from a female donor with ankylosing spondylitis or in good health (not recorded which).

This clonotype was seen ten or more times. This chain joins TRBV20-1 and TRBJ2-5, with 13 bases aligning to TRBD2. Trimming cost V 5 bases and J 4 bases; bases outside gene matches: 10. This CDR3 comprises 16 residues. The germline V gene has CDR1 DFQATT and CDR2 SNEGSKA (reference sequence). The DNA of the CDR3 is TGCAGTGCTCCCCCGTGGACTAGCGGGAGTGGAGAGACCCAGTACTTC. This encodes CSAPPWTSGSGETQYF.

This chain uses TRBV2 with TRBJ1-6; a weak D match, TRBD1 (5 bases). This CDR3 is built from 14 residues. Germline loops: CDR1 SNHLY, CDR2 FYNNEI. V was pared by 5 bases and J by 7 bases, with 12 bases between. The DNA for the CDR3 is TGTGCCAGCAGTCAACAGGCACCCAATTCACCCCTCCACTTT. This gives the protein CASSQQAPNSPLHF.

This clonotype showed up just a few times. This chain joins TRBV24-1 and TRBJ2-1, with TRBD2 matching over 10 bases. There are 14 residues in the CDR3. The germline CDR1 and CDR2 sequences are KGHDR and SFDVKD. J was trimmed by 4 bases and V by 9 bases; bases with no gene match: 5. The CDR3 DNA follows: TGTGCCACCCCTAGCGGGAGTTGGTACAATGAGCAGTTCTTC. This gives the protein CATPSGSWYNEQFF.

This clonotype was observed a handful of times. The chain uses TRBV13 and TRBJ1-1, with unresolved D. Germline V lookup: CDR1 PRHDT, CDR2 FYEKMQ (reference sequence). V was shortened by 3 bases and J by 4 bases, with 12 bases between the two germline ends. CDR3 length: 14 residues. CDR3 in DNA: TGTGCCAGCAGCTTTGGAGGGCGGATCACTGAAGCTTTCTTT. Protein sequence: CASSFGGRITEAFF.

This clonotype showed up just a few times. The chain uses TRBV16 and TRBJ2-1, with D maybe TRBD2 (6 bases). Germline V CDR1 and CDR2: KGHSY, FQNENV. V lost 5 bases, J lost 9 bases, and 17 bases lay in between. The CDR3 covers 14 residues. The CDR3 DNA reads as TGTGCCAGCAGCTTAGGCGGGGCTCAGGTTGAGCAGTTCTTC. It translates to CASSLGGAQVEQFF.

This clonotype was recorded a few times. The chain couples TRBV27 to TRBJ2-5; unclear D gene. This CDR3 is 14 amino acids long. Trimming left V 3 bases short and J 5 bases short, with 13 bases between. Germline V gene data show CDR1 as MNHEY and CDR2 as SMNVEV (reference sequence). CDR3 residues: CASSLWATRETQYF. DNA of the CDR3: TGTGCCAGCAGTTTGTGGGCAACCCGGGAGACCCAGTACTTC.

This clonotype was counted only a few times. J is TRBJ1-1 and V is TRBV5-1; D not certain. Germline CDR1 and CDR2: SGHRS and YFSETQ. V was trimmed by 2 bases and J by 4 bases, leaving 9 bases between them. The CDR3 is 13 amino acids. The DNA of the CDR3 is TGCGCCAGCAGCTTTAACAGAGGCACTGAAGCTTTCTTT. Its translation: CASSFNRGTEAFF. Full variable domain (remainder filled in from reference TRBV5-1 and TRBJ1-1): KAGVTQTPRYLIKTRGQQVTLSCSPISGHRSVSWYQQTPGQGLQFLFEYFSETQRNKGNFPGRFSGRQFSNSRSEMNVSTLELGDSALYLCASSFNRGTEAFFGQGTRLTVV.

This clonotype showed up just a few times. V and J are TRBV12-3 or TRBV12-4 and TRBJ2-1; TRBD2 agrees at 8 bases. Germline trimming cut 8 bases from V and 3 bases from J; bases unmatched to any gene: 12. This CDR3 has 16 amino acids. CDR3 DNA sequence: TGTGCCAGCGCTTTTTCGGGTAGCGGGAACTACAATGAGCAGTTCTTC. Its protein product is CASAFSGSGNYNEQFF.

This clonotype was picked up a small number of times. This rearrangement joins TRBV6-1 to TRBJ2-7; possible D gene TRBD2, 6 bases. The CDR3 consists of 14 residues. The V gene lost 6 bases and the J gene lost 0 bases, with 12 bases spanning the gap. Germline lookup yields CDR1 MNHNS and CDR2 SASEGT. The DNA of the CDR3 is TGTGCCAGCAGCGGGGGTAGGGACTCCTACGAGCAGTACTTC. Amino acid sequence: CASSGGRDSYEQYF.

This clonotype turned up a few times. The chain combines TRBV2 with TRBJ2-2; TRBD1 is a possible D gene (5 bases). Germline CDR1 reads SNHLY; CDR2 reads FYNNEI. V was cut by 3 bases and J by 2 bases, with 10 bases left in between. CDR3 length equals 15 residues. DNA of the CDR3: TGTGCCAGCAGTGACCAGGGAAGAAACACCGGGGAGCTGTTTTTT. The encoded protein is CASSDQGRNTGELFF. The entire variable domain, with the rest obtained from reference TRBV2 and TRBJ2-2, is as follows: EPEVTQTPSHQVTQMGQEVILRCVPISNHLYFYWYRQILGQKVEFLVSFYNNEISEKSEIFDDQFSVERPDGSNFTLKIRSTKLEDSAMYFCASSDQGRNTGELFFGEGSRLTVL.

This clonotype was detected only once. The chain uses TRBV7-2 and TRBJ2-7; no firm D call. Per germline, CDR1 SGHTA and CDR2 FQGNSA. V shed 5 bases and J shed 1 base, with 15 bases lying between them. This CDR3 has 15 amino acids. The CDR3 bases are TGTGCCAGCAGCCCCTCTTCTCACACGTCCTACGAGCAGTACTTC. Protein product: CASSPSSHTSYEQYF.

This clonotype has only a few counts. The chain joins TRBV6-1 to TRBJ1-5, with D perhaps TRBD1 (5 bases). The germline gives CDR1 MNHNS, CDR2 SASEGT. The V and J ends lost 2 bases and 5 bases respectively, with 13 bases between them. This CDR3 region has 15 residues. The CDR3 region is CASSEQDKTYQPQHF. In DNA, the CDR3 is TGTGCCAGCAGTGAACAGGACAAAACCTATCAGCCCCAGCATTTT.

A few counts support this clonotype. The chain combines TRBV12-3 or TRBV12-4 with TRBJ2-3; 10 positions match TRBD1. Germline trimming cut 6 bases from V and 2 bases from J; bases unmatched to any gene: 5. The CDR3 runs to 15 residues. CDR3 region: CASSLGQGITDTQYF. As DNA, the CDR3 is TGTGCCAGCAGCCTGGGACAGGGGATCACAGATACGCAGTATTTT.

The chain recombines TRBV30 with TRBJ2-5; D remains unclear. Germline CDR1 is GTSNPN and CDR2 is SVGIG (reference sequence). V lost 3 bases and J 1 base, leaving 18 bases between the germline ends. CDR3 length: 16 residues. CDR3: CAWSPIDRRPQETQYF. CDR3 nucleotides: TGTGCCTGGAGCCCAATCGATAGGCGACCCCAAGAGACCCAGTACTTC.

This clonotype was counted a few times. The chain has TRBV7-9 and TRBJ1-2, with unresolved D. The CDR3 totals 11 residues. The V end lost 5 bases, the J end lost 5 bases, and 6 bases lay between the germline ends. Germline V gene sequence: CDR1 SEHNR, CDR2 FQNEAQ (reference sequence). The CDR3 loop is CASSRQYGYTF. The DNA of the CDR3 is TGTGCCAGCAGCCGGCAGTATGGCTACACCTTC. The full variable domain, rest sourced from reference TRBV7-9 and TRBJ1-2, is DTGVSQNPRHKITKRGQNVTFRCDPISEHNRLYWYRQTLGQGPEFLTYFQNEAQLEKSRLLSDRFSAERPKGSFSTLEIQRTEQGDSAMYLCASSRQYGYTFGSGTRLTVV.

The chain uses TRBV3-1 and TRBJ2-1; TRBD2 agrees at 14 bases. Germline assignment: CDR1 LGHDT and CDR2 YNNKEL (reference sequence). The junction had 4 bases not matched to a gene; V was cut back by 4 bases and J by 8 bases. The CDR3 is made up of 15 amino acids. CDR3 sequence: CASSPSGLAGDEQFF. The CDR3 region has the DNA TGTGCCAGCAGCCCTTCGGGACTAGCGGGAGATGAGCAGTTCTTC.

This clonotype was counted a few times. The chain carries TRBV6-4 and TRBJ1-1; D remains unclear. The CDR3 totals 14 residues. The germline V and J ends were trimmed by 3 bases and 1 base, with 9 bases remaining between them. CDR1 is MRHNA, CDR2 SNTAGT, per germline. CDR3 nucleotide sequence: TGTGCCAGCAGTGAAGAGTCGGGGAACACTGAAGCTTTCTTT. It specifies CASSEESGNTEAFF.

The chain combines TRBV6-2 or TRBV6-3 with TRBJ2-1; D may be TRBD2 (6 bases). Trimming shortened V by 4 bases and J by 8 bases, and 18 bases separated the two germline ends. CDR3 length equals 15 residues. Germline V gene sequence: CDR1 MNHEY, CDR2 SVGEGT. CDR3 sequence (DNA): TGTGCCAGCAGTTTTGCGGCGGGAATCCAGCATGAGCAGTTCTTC. This sequence encodes CASSFAAGIQHEQFF.

V and J are TRBV20-1 and TRBJ2-3; no clear D gene. The CDR3 consists of 15 residues. Germline V gives CDR1 DFQATT, CDR2 SNEGSKA (reference sequence). V was shortened by 2 bases and J by 0 bases, with 12 bases between the two germline ends. This CDR3 reads CSARWSPISTDTQYF. CDR3 nucleotides: TGCAGTGCTAGATGGAGCCCAATTAGCACAGATACGCAGTATTTT.

Details on this clonotype: The CDR3 does not end in the conserved phenylalanine or tryptophan, so this is likely a read error. The chain uses TRBV20-1 and TRBJ2-1; D not resolved. V was trimmed by 6 bases and J by 2 bases, leaving 11 bases between them. Germline CDR1 DFQATT, CDR2 SNEGSKA (reference sequence). The CDR3 extends over 13 amino acids. The chain's CDR3 is CSAKAATYNEQFS. The CDR3 DNA reads as TGCAGTGCCAAGGCGGCGACCTACAATGAGCAGTTCTCC.

This clonotype has a handful of counts. V usage is TRBV6-5 and J usage is TRBJ2-2, with a weak D call TRBD1 (5 bases). The CDR3 covers 16 residues. The V end lost 2 bases, the J end lost 5 bases, and 15 bases lay between the germline ends. Germline values: CDR1 MNHEY, CDR2 SVGAGI. The CDR3 bases are TGTGCCAGCAGTTACGAGCACTTTAAGGGGACCGGGGAGCTGTTTTTT. Its protein product is CASSYEHFKGTGELFF.

This clonotype was seen many times. The chain combines TRBV11-2 with TRBJ2-1, with D hard to call. CDR1 and CDR2 (germline): SGHAT, FQNNGV. The CDR3 has 14 residues. Trimming took off 6 bases at V and 4 bases at J, with 13 bases between the two ends. CDR3 DNA: TGTGCCAGCAGTCTGGCTGGTAGGTACAATGAGCAGTTCTTC. Translated: CASSLAGRYNEQFF.

The chain uses TRBV7-2 and TRBJ2-7, with 10 bases lining up with TRBD2. Germline-derived CDR1 and CDR2 are SGHTA and FQGNSA. The CDR3 extends over 15 amino acids. V lost 0 bases, J lost 4 bases, and 3 bases stayed unmatched. The CDR3 reads CASSLASGRVYEQYF. Written as DNA, the CDR3 is TGTGCCAGCAGCTTAGCGAGCGGGAGGGTGTACGAGCAGTACTTC.

This clonotype has only a few counts. The chain uses TRBV3-1 and TRBJ2-7, with unresolved D. The germline V gene encodes CDR1 LGHDT and CDR2 YNNKEL (reference sequence). The CDR3 runs 13 residues. Trimming cost V 3 bases and J 6 bases, with 12 bases left between them. CDR3 amino acids: CASSHVRGPEQYF. In DNA form, the CDR3 reads TGTGCCAGCAGCCATGTAAGAGGACCCGAGCAGTACTTC.

This clonotype was recorded a few times. This chain links TRBV7-2 with TRBJ2-7; no clear D gene. The CDR3 has 15 residues. V was clipped by 1 base and J by 2 bases, with 12 bases between them. Looked up from germline, CDR1 is SGHTA and CDR2 is FQGNSA. The CDR3 DNA sequence: TGTGCCAGCAGCTTAGACAGAGGCCCTCCCTACGAGCAGTACTTC. This gives the protein CASSLDRGPPYEQYF. The full variable domain, its missing parts supplied by reference TRBV7-2 and TRBJ2-7, is GAGVSQSPSNKVTEKGKDVELRCDPISGHTALYWYRQSLGQGLEFLIYFQGNSAPDKSGLPSDRFSAERTGGSVSTLTIQRTQQEDSAVYLCASSLDRGPPYEQYFGPGTRLTVT.